The source of this TCR beta chain is a study of T cell responses to AZD1222 COVID-19 vaccine. Notes on the study in general: The study sampled repertoires only after the peak T cell response. Among those given AZD1222, only 5 to 7 were seropositive at baseline.

This table comes from immunoSEQ multiplex PCR, and its TCRdb copy is limited to in-frame clones, with some not included. The sample includes 110,000 or so clones, roughly 89% of them seen just once. A remark on this clone: The antigen remains undetermined.

This receptor was identified in an adult in good health. Sequenced material: peripheral blood, taken on day 0 of AZD1222 vaccination.

This CDR3 reads CASSFGTVNYEQYF. The CDR3 DNA sequence: TGCGCCAGCAGCTTTGGGACAGTCAACTACGAGCAGTACTTC. V and J are TRBV5-1 and TRBJ2-7, with 7 bases identical to TRBD1. Trimming took 2 bases from V and 3 from J; bases not matched to a gene: 5. The CDR3 runs to 14 residues. CDR1 and CDR2 (germline): SGHRS, YFSETQ.